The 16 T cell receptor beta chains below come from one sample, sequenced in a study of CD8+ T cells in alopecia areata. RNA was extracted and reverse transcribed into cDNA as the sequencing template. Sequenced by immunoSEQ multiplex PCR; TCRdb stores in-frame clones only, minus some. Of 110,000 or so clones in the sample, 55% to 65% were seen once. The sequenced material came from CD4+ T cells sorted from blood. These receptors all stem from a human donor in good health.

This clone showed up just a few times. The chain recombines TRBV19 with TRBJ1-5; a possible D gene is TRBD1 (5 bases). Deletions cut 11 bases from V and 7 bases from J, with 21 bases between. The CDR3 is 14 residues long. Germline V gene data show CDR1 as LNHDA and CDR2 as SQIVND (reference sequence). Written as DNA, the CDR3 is TGTGCCTGCTCGTTTCGGGGCTTAGAGCAGCCCCAGCATTTT. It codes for CACSFRGLEQPQHF.

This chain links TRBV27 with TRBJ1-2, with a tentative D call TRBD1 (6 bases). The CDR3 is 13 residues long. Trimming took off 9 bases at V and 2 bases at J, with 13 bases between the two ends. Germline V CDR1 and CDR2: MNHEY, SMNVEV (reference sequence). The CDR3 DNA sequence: TGTGCCAGTAAAGGACAGAGGAACTATGGCTACACCTTC. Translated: CASKGQRNYGYTF.

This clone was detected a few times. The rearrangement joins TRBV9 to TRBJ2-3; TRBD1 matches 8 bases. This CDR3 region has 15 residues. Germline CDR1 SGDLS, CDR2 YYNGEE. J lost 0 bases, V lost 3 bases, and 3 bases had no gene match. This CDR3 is CASSGRGLSTDTQYF. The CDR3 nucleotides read TGTGCCAGCAGCGGCAGGGGGCTGAGCACAGATACGCAGTATTTT.

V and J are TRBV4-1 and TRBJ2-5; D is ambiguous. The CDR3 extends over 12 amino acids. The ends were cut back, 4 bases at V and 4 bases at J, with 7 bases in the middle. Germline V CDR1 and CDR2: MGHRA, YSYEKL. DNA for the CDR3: TGCGCCAGCAGCCGCGCAGGAGAGACCCAGTACTTC. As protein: CASSRAGETQYF.

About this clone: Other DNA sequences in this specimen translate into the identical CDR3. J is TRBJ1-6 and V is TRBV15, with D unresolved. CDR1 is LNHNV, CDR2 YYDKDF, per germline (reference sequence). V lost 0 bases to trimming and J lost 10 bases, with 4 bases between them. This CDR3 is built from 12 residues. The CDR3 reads CATSRDNSPLHF. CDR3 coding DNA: TGTGCCACCAGCAGAGACAACTCACCCCTCCACTTT. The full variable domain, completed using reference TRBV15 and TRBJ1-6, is DAMVIQNPRYQVTQFGKPVTLSCSQTLNHNVMYWYQQKSSQAPKLLFHYYDKDFNNEADTPDNFQSRRPNTSFCFLDIRSPGLGDTAMYLCATSRDNSPLHFGNGTRLTVT.

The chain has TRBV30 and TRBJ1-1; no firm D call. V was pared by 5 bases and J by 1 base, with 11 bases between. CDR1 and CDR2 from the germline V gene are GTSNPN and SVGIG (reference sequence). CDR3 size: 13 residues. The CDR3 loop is CAWGHRTNTEAFF. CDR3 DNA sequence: TGTGCCTGGGGTCATCGTACGAACACTGAAGCTTTCTTT.

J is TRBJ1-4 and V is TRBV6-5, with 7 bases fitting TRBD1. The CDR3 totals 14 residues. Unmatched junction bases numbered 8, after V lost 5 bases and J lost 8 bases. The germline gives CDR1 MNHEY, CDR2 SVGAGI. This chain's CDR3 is CASSRQGSAEKLFF. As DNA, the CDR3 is TGTGCCAGCAGTCGACAGGGTAGCGCCGAAAAACTGTTTTTT.

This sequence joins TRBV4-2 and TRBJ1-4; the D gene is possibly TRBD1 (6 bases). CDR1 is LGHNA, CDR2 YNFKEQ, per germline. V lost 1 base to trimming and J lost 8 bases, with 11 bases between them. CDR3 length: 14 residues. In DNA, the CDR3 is TGTGCCAGCAGCCAAGGGGGGGCTGGGGAAAAACTGTTTTTT. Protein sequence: CASSQGGAGEKLFF.

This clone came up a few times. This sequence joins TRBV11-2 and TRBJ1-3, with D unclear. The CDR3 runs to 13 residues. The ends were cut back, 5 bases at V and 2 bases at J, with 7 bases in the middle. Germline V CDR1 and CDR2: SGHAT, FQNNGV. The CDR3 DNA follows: TGTGCCAGCAGCCCCCGGACTGGAAACACCATATATTTT. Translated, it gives CASSPRTGNTIYF.

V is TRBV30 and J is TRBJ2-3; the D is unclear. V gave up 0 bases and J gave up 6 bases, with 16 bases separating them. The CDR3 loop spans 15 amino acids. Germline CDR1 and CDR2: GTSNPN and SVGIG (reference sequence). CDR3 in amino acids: CAWSVRRALVDTQYF. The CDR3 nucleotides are TGTGCCTGGAGTGTAAGAAGGGCTTTGGTGGATACGCAGTATTTT.

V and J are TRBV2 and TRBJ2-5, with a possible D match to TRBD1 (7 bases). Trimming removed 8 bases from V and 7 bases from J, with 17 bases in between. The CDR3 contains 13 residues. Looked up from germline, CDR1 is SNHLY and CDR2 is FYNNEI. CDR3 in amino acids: CASGGGPLGTQYF. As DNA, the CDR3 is TGTGCCAGCGGAGGGGGCCCATTGGGGACCCAGTACTTC.

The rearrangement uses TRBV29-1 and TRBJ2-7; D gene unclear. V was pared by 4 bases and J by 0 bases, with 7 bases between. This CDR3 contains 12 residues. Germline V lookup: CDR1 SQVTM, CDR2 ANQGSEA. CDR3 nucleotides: TGCAGCGTTGGAGTTAGCTCCTACGAGCAGTACTTC. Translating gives CSVGVSSYEQYF.

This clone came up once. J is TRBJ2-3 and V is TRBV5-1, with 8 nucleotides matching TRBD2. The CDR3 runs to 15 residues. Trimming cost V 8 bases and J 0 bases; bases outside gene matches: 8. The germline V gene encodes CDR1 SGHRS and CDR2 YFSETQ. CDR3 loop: CASSLAGGSTDTQYF. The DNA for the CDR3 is TGCGCCAGTTCCCTCGCGGGGGGTAGCACAGATACGCAGTATTTT.

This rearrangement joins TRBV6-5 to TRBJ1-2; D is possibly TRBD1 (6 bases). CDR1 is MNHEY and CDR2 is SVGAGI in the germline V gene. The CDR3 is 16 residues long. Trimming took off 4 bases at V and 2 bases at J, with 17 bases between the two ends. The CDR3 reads CASSSFDRRANYGYTF. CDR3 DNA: TGTGCCAGCAGTTCCTTCGACAGGAGAGCCAACTATGGCTACACCTTC.

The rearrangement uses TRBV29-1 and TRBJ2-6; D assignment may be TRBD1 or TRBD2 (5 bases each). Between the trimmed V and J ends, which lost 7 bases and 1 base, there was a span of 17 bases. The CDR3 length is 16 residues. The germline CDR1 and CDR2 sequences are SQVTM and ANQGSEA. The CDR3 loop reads CSASRDVESGANVLTF. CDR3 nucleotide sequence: TGCAGCGCAAGCCGGGACGTAGAATCTGGGGCCAACGTCCTGACTTTC.

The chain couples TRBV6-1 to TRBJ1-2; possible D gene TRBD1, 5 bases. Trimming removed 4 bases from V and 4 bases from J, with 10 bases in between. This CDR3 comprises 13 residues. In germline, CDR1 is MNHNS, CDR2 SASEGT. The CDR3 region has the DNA TGTGCCAGCAGTGCCGACAGCGTCTATGGCTACACCTTC. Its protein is CASSADSVYGYTF.